Listed below are T cell receptor beta chains from one sample, sequenced in a study of blood T cell repertoires in COVID-19. The repertoire was sequenced with immunoSEQ multiplex PCR; TCRdb's copy has only in-frame clones and lacks some. The sample carries under 200,000 clones, approximately 83% recorded once. Sequencing was carried out using peripheral blood. These receptor sequences come from a woman aged 80 or over with active or convalescent COVID-19. Both conserved end residues are part of each CDR3. The D gene is left open where the match is weak. Some rows have no size entry. The others give once, few or many, or a class for an expanded clone.

TRBJ2-7 - - TRBV10-2 TGCGCCAGCAGTGAGTCGAGCCGCTCACAGTACTTC CASSESSRSQYF
TRBJ1-5 - - TRBV11-2 TGTGCCAGCAGCTCCCCCGGTCAGCCCCAGCATTTT CASSSPGQPQHF
TRBJ1-4 - - TRBV4-1 TGCGCCAGCAGCCAAGAGGGGAGGGCTAATGAAAAACTGTTTTTT CASSQEGRANEKLFF
TRBJ2-1 - TRBD1 TRBV11-3 TGTGCCAGCAGCTCGGGACAGGGGATCTACAATGAGCAGTTCTTC CASSSGQGIYNEQFF
TRBJ2-5 - TRBD2 TRBV25-1 TGTGCCAGCAGTGCCCAAAGGGGACTAGCGGGGGAAGAGACCCAGTACTTC CASSAQRGLAGEETQYF
TRBJ2-1 - TRBD2 TRBV6-6 TGTGCCAGCAGTCCAAGACTAGCGGGGGGTTATGAGCAGTTCTTC CASSPRLAGGYEQFF
TRBJ2-7 once TRBD1 TRBV19 TGTGCCAGTAGTCATGGGTCGACAGGGGGGCCCTACGAGCAGTACTTC CASSHGSTGGPYEQYF
TRBJ1-6 - TRBD1 TRBV5-5 TGTGCCAGCAGCCTAGGGGACAGCTCCTATAATTCACCCCTCCACTTT CASSLGDSSYNSPLHF
TRBJ2-7 once - TRBV5-6 TGTGCCAGCAGCTTCGGACAGCTACCCTACGAGCAGTACTTC CASSFGQLPYEQYF
TRBJ1-2 - - TRBV5-1 TGCGCCAGCAGCTTGGGTCAGGATAACTATGGCTACACCTTC CASSLGQDNYGYTF
TRBJ1-6 - TRBD1 TRBV29-1 TGCAGCGTTCGGACAGGGGACTATAATTCACCCCTCCACTTT CSVRTGDYNSPLHF
TRBJ1-5 - - TRBV2 TGTGCCAGCAGCGGTAGCAATCAGCCCCAGCATTTT CASSGSNQPQHF
TRBJ2-2 - TRBD2 TRBV5-1 TGCGCCAGCAGGCGGGAGGGTTTCAACACCGGGGAGCTGTTTTTT CASRREGFNTGELFF
TRBJ1-2 - TRBD1 TRBV6-1 TGTGCCAGCAGTGAACGCACAGGGGAAGGCTACACCTTC CASSERTGEGYTF
TRBJ1-2 many - TRBV14 TGTGCCAGCAGCCAAATGACACTTTATGGCTACACCTTC CASSQMTLYGYTF
TRBJ2-5 - TRBD2 TRBV18 TGTGCCAGCTCACCGGGACTAGCGGGGGAGAAGACCCAGTACTTC CASSPGLAGEKTQYF
TRBJ1-5 - TRBD1 TRBV7-8 TGTGCCAGCAGCACCGACAGGGGCGTGGGCAATCAGCCCCAGCATTTT CASSTDRGVGNQPQHF
TRBJ1-1 - - TRBV5-5 TGTGCCAGCAGCTTGACAGGGATGAGGACTGAAGCTTTCTTT CASSLTGMRTEAFF
TRBJ1-1 - - TRBV14 TGTGCCAGCAGGGGACTCTCTACTACATCTGAAGCTTTCTTT CASRGLSTTSEAFF
TRBJ2-2 - - TRBV29-1 TGCAGCGTTGAGCGCCAGGGATCCGGGGAGCTGTTTTTT CSVERQGSGELFF
TRBJ2-7 few TRBD1 TRBV2 TGTGCCAGCAGCGGACAGGGAACCTACGAGCAGTACTTC CASSGQGTYEQYF
TRBJ1-3 - - TRBV30 TGTGCCTGGAGGAGTGGCTCTGGAAACACCATATATTTT CAWRSGSGNTIYF
TRBJ1-1 - TRBD1 TRBV19 TGTGCCAGTAGTAAAGGACAGGGGAGGGGGGACACTGAAGCTTTCTTT CASSKGQGRGDTEAFF
TRBJ2-3 - TRBD1 TRBV9 TGTGCCAGCAGCCTCCGACAGGGGGGTCTGGGAGATACGCAGTATTTT CASSLRQGGLGDTQYF
TRBJ1-2 once - TRBV3-1/TRBV3-2 TGTGCCAGCAGCCAGGGGCAGGGTAGTGGGGACTATGGCTACACCTTC CASSQGQGSGDYGYTF
TRBJ1-1 - TRBD1 TRBV7-8 TGTGCCAGCAGCCCTAGACGAGACAGGGCTGGCACTGAAGCTTTCTTT CASSPRRDRAGTEAFF
TRBJ1-5 - TRBD1 TRBV28 TGTGCCAGCGGGACCGGAATCCGGGACAGGGAAAGAAGGAGCAATCAGCCCCAGCATTTT CASGTGIRDRERRSNQPQHF
TRBJ1-6 - - TRBV6-5 TGTGCCAGCAGGACAGGTGGGAATTCACCCCTCCACTTT CASRTGGNSPLHF
TRBJ1-1 - - TRBV3-1/TRBV3-2 TGTGCCAGCAGCCAAGTATCGGGTAGGACTGAAGCTTTCTTT CASSQVSGRTEAFF
TRBJ1-6 - - TRBV27 TGTGCCAGCAGTTTCAGGGGAAACTATAATTCACCCCTCCACTTT CASSFRGNYNSPLHF
TRBJ2-3 - TRBD2 TRBV2 TGTGCCAGCAGGAAAAGGACTAGCGGGGGCACAGATACGCAGTATTTT CASRKRTSGGTDTQYF
TRBJ2-3 - - TRBV7-2 TGTGCCAGCAGCGCCCGCAGGGCTCAGGCAGATACGCAGTATTTT CASSARRAQADTQYF
TRBJ1-2 - - TRBV7-3 TGTGCCAGCAGGTCCTGGACTCGGACCTATGGCTACACCTTC CASRSWTRTYGYTF
TRBJ1-1 - - TRBV7-9 TGTGCCAGCAGCTTAAGTCAGGGTGTCACTGAAGCTTTCTTT CASSLSQGVTEAFF
TRBJ1-5 - - TRBV6-5 TGTGCCAGCAGTCCCTGGCATAATCAGCCCCAGCATTTT CASSPWHNQPQHF
TRBJ2-3 - - TRBV10-3 TGTGCCATCAGTGAGTCGGGAGTCACCGCCTCAGATACGCAGTATTTT CAISESGVTASDTQYF
TRBJ2-4 - TRBD1 TRBV6-2/TRBV6-3 TGTGCCAGCAGTTCCTCACAGGGGGCGCTGGACATTCAGTACTTC CASSSSQGALDIQYF
TRBJ1-6 - - TRBV4-3 TGCGCCAGCAGCCAAGATCTTCAGGGAAGTTCACCCCTCCACTTT CASSQDLQGSSPLHF
TRBJ1-1 - - TRBV10-3 TGTGCCATCAATCGGGGTGATGAGGACACTGAAGCTTTCTTT CAINRGDEDTEAFF
TRBJ2-7 - TRBD1 TRBV29-1 TGCAGCGTTCGCTTTTGGCAGGGGGAAAACGAGCAGTACTTC CSVRFWQGENEQYF
TRBJ1-5 - - TRBV18 TGTGCCAGCTCACCCTCGGGAGGATCCAATCAGCCCCAGCATTTT CASSPSGGSNQPQHF
TRBJ2-2 - - TRBV11-2 TGTGCCAGCAGCTTAGTCGCAGGGTCAAACACCGGGGAGCTGTTTTTT CASSLVAGSNTGELFF
TRBJ1-1 - TRBD1 TRBV12-3/TRBV12-4 TGTGCCAGCAGGGACAGGGATCGGACTGAAGCTTTCTTT CASRDRDRTEAFF
TRBJ2-7 once TRBD2 TRBV10-3 TGTGCCATCAGTGAGTCGGGGGGGAGCTCCTACGAGCAGTACTTC CAISESGGSSYEQYF
TRBJ1-2 - - TRBV3-1/TRBV3-2 TGTGCCAGCAGCCAAGACCACCTCACCGGGAGGGCGTATGGCTACACCTTC CASSQDHLTGRAYGYTF
TRBJ2-3 - TRBD2 TRBV6-5 TGTGCCAGCAACTTAGCGGGGGGCACAGATACGCAGTATTTT CASNLAGGTDTQYF
TRBJ1-1 few - TRBV5-5 TGTGCCAGCATCCGAGGAGGGTGGGCCACTGAAGCTTTCTTT CASIRGGWATEAFF
TRBJ1-6 - - TRBV7-2 TGTGCCAGCAGCGGACGTCGGGGGGCCTATAATTCACCCCTCCACTTT CASSGRRGAYNSPLHF
TRBJ1-1 - - TRBV28 TGTGCCAGCTGGACACCCTTGAACACTGAAGCTTTCTTT CASWTPLNTEAFF
TRBJ2-7 - TRBD1 TRBV7-2 TGTGCCAGCAGCTTCATGACAGGGAACGAGCAGTACTTC CASSFMTGNEQYF
TRBJ2-2 - - TRBV5-1 TGCGCCAGCAGTCAGGGGGGCGACACCGGGGAGCTGTTTTTT CASSQGGDTGELFF
TRBJ1-2 - TRBD1 TRBV16 TGTGCCAGCAGTCAACAGGGGGTTGACTATGGCTACACCTTC CASSQQGVDYGYTF
TRBJ1-5 - - TRBV4-3 TGCGCCAGCAGCCCGGGTGAGGGCAATCAGCCCCAGCATTTT CASSPGEGNQPQHF